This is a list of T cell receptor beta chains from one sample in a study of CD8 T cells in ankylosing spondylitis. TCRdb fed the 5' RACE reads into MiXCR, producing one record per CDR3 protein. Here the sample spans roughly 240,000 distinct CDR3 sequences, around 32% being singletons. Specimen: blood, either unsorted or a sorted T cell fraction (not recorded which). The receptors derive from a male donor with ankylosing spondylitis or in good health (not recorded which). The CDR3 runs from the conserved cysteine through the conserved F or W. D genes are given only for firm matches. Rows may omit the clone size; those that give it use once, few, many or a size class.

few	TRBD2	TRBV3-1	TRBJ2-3	TGTGCCAGCAGTGGACTAGCGGGGGACACAGATACGCAGTATTTT	CASSGLAGDTDTQYF
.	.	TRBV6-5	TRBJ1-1	TGTGCCAGCAGTTACTTTGGAGGGCCTAGCACTGAAGCTTTCTTT	CASSYFGGPSTEAFF
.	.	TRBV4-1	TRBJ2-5	TGCGCCAGCAGCCAAGGGGGGCTGGAGACCCAGTACTTC	CASSQGGLETQYF
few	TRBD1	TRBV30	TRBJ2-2	TGTGCCTGGGGATGGGGACAGGTCAACACCGGGGAGCTGTTTTTT	CAWGWGQVNTGELFF
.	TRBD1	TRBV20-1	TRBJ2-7	TGCAGTGCTAGGACCCCGGGACAGGGGCATAAGCAGTACTTC	CSARTPGQGHKQYF
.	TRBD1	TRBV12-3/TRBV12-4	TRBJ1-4	TGTGCCAGCAGCGTAACAGGGGAGGCTGAAAAACTGTTTTTT	CASSVTGEAEKLFF
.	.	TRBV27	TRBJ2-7	TGTGCCAGCAGTCCCCTCGTGGGGGGGGCGTTCTACGAGCAGTACTTC	CASSPLVGGAFYEQYF
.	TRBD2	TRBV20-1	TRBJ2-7	TGCAGTGCTGGGGATACCCGGGGGGGCTCCTACGAGCAGTACTTC	CSAGDTRGGSYEQYF
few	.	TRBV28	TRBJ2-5	TGTGCCAGCAGTTTAGCCACCGGGGAGACCCAGTACTTC	CASSLATGETQYF
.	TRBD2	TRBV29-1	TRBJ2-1	TGCAGCGTAGGACTAGCCACAGGGAGTGAGCAGTTCTTC	CSVGLATGSEQFF
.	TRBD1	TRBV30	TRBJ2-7	TGTGCCTGGGGACAGGTCGGCTCCTACGAGCAGTACTTC	CAWGQVGSYEQYF
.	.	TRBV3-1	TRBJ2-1	TGTGCCAGCAGCCAAGTACAGGGAGTTGTTTCCTACAATGAGCAGTTCTTC	CASSQVQGVVSYNEQFF
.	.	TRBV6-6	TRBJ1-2	TGTGCCAGCAGTTACTCCTTGCCGGGAGGCTACACCTTC	CASSYSLPGGYTF
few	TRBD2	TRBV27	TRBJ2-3	TGTGCCAGCAGTTTTCCCTTGGGGGGGAGGCTAAATACGCAGTATTTT	CASSFPLGGRLNTQYF
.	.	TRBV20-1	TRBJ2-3	TGCAGTGCTAGAGATTCCCGGGGGATCTGGGATACGCAGTATTTT	CSARDSRGIWDTQYF
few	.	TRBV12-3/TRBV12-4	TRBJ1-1	TGTGCCAGCAGGCGGGGCACTGAAGCTTTCTTT	CASRRGTEAFF
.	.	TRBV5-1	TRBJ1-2	TGCGCCAGCAGCTTGGCCGGGGGCGAGAGCTATGGCTACACCTTC	CASSLAGGESYGYTF
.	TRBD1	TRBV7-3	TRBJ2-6	TGTGCCAGCAGTTGCCGGGACAGGGAACTTTCTGGGGCCAACGTCCTGACTTTC	CASSCRDRELSGANVLTF
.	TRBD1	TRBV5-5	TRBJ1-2	TGTGCCAGCACCACAGGGGTCAACTATGGCTACACCTTC	CASTTGVNYGYTF
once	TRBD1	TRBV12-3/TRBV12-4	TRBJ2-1	TGTGCCAGCAGTTTAGTGTTACAGGGGTCCTACAATGAGCAGTTCTTC	CASSLVLQGSYNEQFF
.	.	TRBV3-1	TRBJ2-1	TGTGCCAGCAGCCAATCCAGCGGGCAGTTCTTC	CASSQSSGQFF
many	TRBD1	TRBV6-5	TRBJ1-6	TGTGCCAGCAGTTACTCGAATGCTGGACAGGGGGCCCTCCACTTT	CASSYSNAGQGALHF
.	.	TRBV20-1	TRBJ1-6	TGCAGTGCCGCCCGGGGGAGCTCCTATAATTCACCCCTCCACTTT	CSAARGSSYNSPLHF
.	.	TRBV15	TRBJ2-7	TGTGCCACCAGCAGAGATCCTACCTACGAGCAGTACTTC	CATSRDPTYEQYF
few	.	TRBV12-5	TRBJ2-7	TGTGCTAGTGCCCGGGGTTACGAGCAGTACTTC	CASARGYEQYF